This T cell receptor beta chain derives from a study of blood T cell repertoires in COVID-19. At the level of the study: Acute and convalescent COVID-19 specimens originated in the United States, Italy and Spain. Sample material is recorded as cDNA or gDNA derived from T cells, B-cell-depleted T cells, or PBMCs.

V shed 1 base and J shed 4 bases, with 11 bases lying between them. The CDR3 loop spans 15 amino acids. Germline V CDR1 and CDR2: SGHVS, FNYEAQ. This clone appeared a few times. Methods used by the authors: Estimation of nucleated cell counts was performed using reference gene primer amplification. Profiled with immunoSEQ multiplex PCR; TCRdb holds only in-frame clones, not every one. V, J and clone size are taken as reported in that table, and D and trimming were inferred from the DNA itself. The profile shows fewer than 90,000 clones, about 91% of them singletons. This receptor was identified in a man aged 55-75 years with acute or convalescent COVID-19. The chain uses TRBV7-6 and TRBJ1-5; D ambiguous. Sequenced sample: peripheral blood. The CDR3 sequence: CASSLGEGGNQPQHF. CDR3 DNA sequence: TGTGCCAGCAGCTTAGGCGAGGGTGGTAATCAGCCCCAGCATTTT.